A selection of T cell receptor beta chains follows, all from one sample in a study of identical twins. TCRdb independently ran MiXCR on the 5' RACE reads; one entry per CDR3 protein. The data contain a few hundred thousand distinct CDR3 sequences, 20% to 30% of them singletons. The sample was also linked to a second study, of T cells expressing NK-cell markers.

The specimen sequenced was CD4+ T cells sorted from blood. These TCRs come from a woman aged 18-35 years in good health. CDR3s include the opening cysteine and the closing phenylalanine or tryptophan. The D gene is left open where the match is weak. Only some rows state a clone size, as once, few, many or a class for expanded clones.

CDR3 protein: CSATNNNEQFF
CDR3 DNA: TGCAGTGCCACAAACAACAATGAGCAGTTCTTC
J gene: TRBJ2-1
D gene: -
V gene: TRBV20-1
clone size: -

CDR3 protein: CASSLRSGGFSYNEQFF
CDR3 DNA: TGTGCCAGCAGCTTAAGGAGCGGGGGGTTCTCCTACAATGAGCAGTTCTTC
J gene: TRBJ2-1
D gene: TRBD2
V gene: TRBV11-2
clone size: -

CDR3 protein: CASSLAIAAGVQLSGANVLTF
CDR3 DNA: TGTGCCAGCAGCTTAGCTATTGCTGCAGGGGTGCAGCTCTCTGGGGCCAACGTCCTGACTTTC
J gene: TRBJ2-6
D gene: -
V gene: TRBV7-2
clone size: few

CDR3 protein: CASSELENEQFF
CDR3 DNA: TGCGCCAGCAGCGAATTAGAGAATGAGCAGTTCTTC
J gene: TRBJ2-1
D gene: -
V gene: TRBV5-1
clone size: -

CDR3 protein: CASSVDMVGQPQHF
CDR3 DNA: TGTGCCAGCAGCGTAGACATGGTTGGTCAGCCCCAGCATTTT
J gene: TRBJ1-5
D gene: -
V gene: TRBV9
clone size: -

CDR3 protein: CASSRATLTDTQYF
CDR3 DNA: TGCGCCAGCAGTCGGGCCACCCTAACAGATACGCAGTATTTT
J gene: TRBJ2-3
D gene: -
V gene: TRBV23-1
clone size: -

CDR3 protein: CAISPSGEETQYF
CDR3 DNA: TGTGCCATCAGCCCAAGCGGGGAAGAGACCCAGTACTTC
J gene: TRBJ2-5
D gene: TRBD2
V gene: TRBV10-3
clone size: -

CDR3 protein: CASRSGTLGYEQYF
CDR3 DNA: TGTGCCAGCAGATCAGGGACACTCGGCTACGAGCAGTACTTC
J gene: TRBJ2-7
D gene: -
V gene: TRBV11-2
clone size: -

CDR3 protein: CSARVLTSGAETQYF
CDR3 DNA: TGCAGTGCTAGAGTCTTGACTAGCGGGGCAGAGACCCAGTACTTC
J gene: TRBJ2-5
D gene: TRBD2
V gene: TRBV20-1
clone size: few

CDR3 protein: CASSTSEQAGYTF
CDR3 DNA: TGTGCCAGCTCCACATCGGAACAGGCAGGCTACACCTTC
J gene: TRBJ1-2
D gene: -
V gene: TRBV18
clone size: few

CDR3 protein: CASSFRTISGANVLTF
CDR3 DNA: TGCGCCAGCAGCTTCCGGACAATCTCTGGGGCCAACGTCCTGACTTTC
J gene: TRBJ2-6
D gene: -
V gene: TRBV5-1
clone size: few

CDR3 protein: CASRRTLSTSGTHNEQFF
CDR3 DNA: TGTGCCAGCAGACGTACCCTTTCAACTAGCGGGACCCACAATGAGCAGTTCTTC
J gene: TRBJ2-1
D gene: TRBD2
V gene: TRBV9
clone size: few

CDR3 protein: CASSQVRAPIQGLHF
CDR3 DNA: TGCGCCAGCAGCCAAGTCAGGGCGCCTATTCAAGGCCTCCACTTT
J gene: TRBJ1-6
D gene: -
V gene: TRBV4-3
clone size: -

CDR3 protein: CASSPDRGRNTEAFF
CDR3 DNA: TGCGCCAGCAGCCCCGACAGGGGGCGGAACACTGAAGCTTTCTTT
J gene: TRBJ1-1
D gene: TRBD1
V gene: TRBV5-1
clone size: few

CDR3 protein: CASSLNRVYTEAFF
CDR3 DNA: TGTGCCAGCAGCCTGAACAGGGTCTACACTGAAGCTTTCTTT
J gene: TRBJ1-1
D gene: -
V gene: TRBV5-5
clone size: few

CDR3 protein: CASSLPGLAGRHNNEQFF
CDR3 DNA: TGTGCCAGCAGTCTACCGGGACTAGCGGGGCGACACAACAATGAGCAGTTCTTC
J gene: TRBJ2-1
D gene: -
V gene: TRBV21-1
clone size: few

CDR3 protein: CASSRTGQGRYDGAFF
CDR3 DNA: TGTGCCAGCAGCCGAACGGGACAGGGGCGGTATGATGGGGCTTTCTTT
J gene: TRBJ1-1
D gene: TRBD1
V gene: TRBV5-5
clone size: many

CDR3 protein: CASSEPSWDEQFF
CDR3 DNA: TGCGCCAGCAGTGAGCCGAGTTGGGATGAGCAGTTCTTC
J gene: TRBJ2-1
D gene: -
V gene: TRBV10-1
clone size: few

CDR3 protein: CASSLVRDISYEQYF
CDR3 DNA: TGCGCCAGCAGCTTGGTCCGGGACATCTCCTACGAGCAGTACTTC
J gene: TRBJ2-7
D gene: -
V gene: TRBV5-1
clone size: few